Following are 8 T cell receptor beta chains from one sample sequenced in a study of T cell repertoires in cytomegalovirus infection. TCRdb called the reads again in MiXCR, with one record for every CDR3 protein. Among fewer than 700,000 distinct CDR3 sequences, approximately 24% were seen once, and the ten largest hold less than 10%. Sequencing was performed on CD8+ T cells from PBMCs. The receptor source for this set is a human donor in good health (CMV status not recorded). Some clones in this sample may be carry-over from other donors' samples.

The chain couples TRBV20-1 to TRBJ2-1; D not certain. CDR3 length: 16 residues. The V end lost 1 base, the J end lost 5 bases, and 18 bases lay between the germline ends. CDR1 is DFQATT, CDR2 SNEGSKA, per germline (reference sequence). CDR3 amino acids: CSARALSLRGDNEQFF. For the CDR3, the DNA is TGCAGTGCTAGAGCCCTGTCCCTACGTGGGGACAATGAGCAGTTCTTC.

CDR3 residues: CASSLSGGTGANVLTF. CDR3 nucleotides: TGTGCCAGCAGCTTAAGCGGGGGTACTGGGGCCAACGTCCTGACTTTC. The J gene is TRBJ2-6, the V gene TRBV7-4, with 8 bases identical to TRBD2. CDR3 size: 16 residues. Per the germline V gene, CDR1 is SGHVT and CDR2 is SQSDAQ. With V trimmed by 2 bases and J by 2 bases, 2 bases remained unmatched.

This clonotype has at least ten counts. The V gene is TRBV19, the J gene TRBJ2-7, with D hard to call. V shed 5 bases and J shed 0 bases, with 20 bases lying between them. The CDR3 length is 17 residues. From germline, CDR1 is LNHDA and CDR2 SQIVND (reference sequence). CDR3 nucleotides: TGTGCCAGTAGTTCCAAACCTCGACTGTACCCCTCCTACGAGCAGTACTTC. Amino acids: CASSSKPRLYPSYEQYF.

The chain links TRBV25-1 to TRBJ2-1; D is tentatively TRBD1 or TRBD2 (5 bases each). Per the germline V gene, CDR1 is MGHDK and CDR2 is SYGVNS. The CDR3 totals 10 residues. V was clipped by 10 bases and J by 12 bases, with 13 bases between them. As DNA, the CDR3 is TGTGCCACCTGGGGGAGTCGGCAGTTCTTC. It specifies CATWGSRQFF.

Concerning this clonotype itself: A much larger clone lies one base from this, so it may be a read error. The genes are TRBV12-3 or TRBV12-4 and TRBJ2-1, with 11 bases fitting TRBD2. This CDR3 is built from 15 residues. Trimming cost V 10 bases and J 6 bases; bases outside gene matches: 11. Here the CDR3 reads CANSLSGGAGNEQFF. CDR3 DNA sequence: TGTGCCAACAGCCTTAGCGGGGGGGCGGGCAATGAGCAGTTCTTC.

This clonotype was seen a handful of times. The CDR3 spells CASRVRVDEQFF. The CDR3 DNA reads TGTGCCAGCAGGGTTCGGGTGGATGAGCAGTTCTTC. The chain has TRBV2 and TRBJ2-1, with D uncertain. The length of the CDR3 is 12 residues. V was shortened by 6 bases and J by 8 bases, with 11 bases between the two germline ends. Looked up from germline, CDR1 is SNHLY and CDR2 is FYNNEI.

As for this clonotype: This could be a read error, since a much larger clone is one nucleotide away. CDR3 DNA sequence: TGTGCCAGCAGCTCAGGCATATATAGCAATCAGCCCCAGCATTTT. It codes for CASSSGIYSNQPQHF. The chain employs TRBV7-6 and TRBJ1-5; D is ambiguous. V gave up 4 bases and J gave up 0 bases, with 10 bases separating them. Germline CDR1 SGHVS, CDR2 FNYEAQ. The CDR3 spans 15 residues.

V and J are TRBV28 and TRBJ2-3; 8 bases line up with TRBD1. Germline CDR1 reads MDHEN; CDR2 reads SYDVKM. V lost 7 bases to trimming and J lost 4 bases; unmatched junction nucleotides: 7. The length of the CDR3 is 14 residues. The CDR3 is CASTYWTGPDTQYF. CDR3 coding DNA: TGTGCCAGCACCTACTGGACAGGGCCAGATACGCAGTATTTT.